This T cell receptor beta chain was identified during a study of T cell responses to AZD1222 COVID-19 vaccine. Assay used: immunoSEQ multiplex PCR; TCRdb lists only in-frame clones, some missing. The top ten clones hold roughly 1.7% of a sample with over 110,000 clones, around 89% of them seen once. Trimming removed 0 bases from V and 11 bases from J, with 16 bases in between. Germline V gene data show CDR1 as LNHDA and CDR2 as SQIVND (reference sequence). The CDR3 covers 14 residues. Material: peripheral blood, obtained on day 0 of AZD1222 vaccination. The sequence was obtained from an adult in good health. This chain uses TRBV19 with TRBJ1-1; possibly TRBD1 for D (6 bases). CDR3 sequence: CASSIDDSRGRAFF. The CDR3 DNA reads TGTGCCAGTAGTATAGATGACAGCAGGGGACGGGCTTTCTTT.